This T cell receptor (beta chain) came from a study of cytomegalovirus exposure and HLA in healthy donors. Of note for this clone: Its cognate antigen is unknown.

Study-level findings and limits: The study had only CMV serostatus as immune exposure information. Several top significant clusters appeared, in a later analysis, to be linked to common viral pathogens. One cluster of highly shared sequence variants probably arose as a sequencing artifact.

The study ran its PCR with 60 Vbeta and 13 Jbeta primers. Produced via immunoSEQ multiplex PCR; TCRdb's table is partial and in-frame only. This repertoire shows tens of thousands of clones, about 82% found once; its top ten account for roughly 2.9%. There were likely unrecorded immune exposures, though donors were nominally healthy when sampled. Germline lookup yields CDR1 SGHTA and CDR2 FQGNSA. The CDR3 contains 14 residues. V lost 1 base to trimming and J lost 5 bases, with 11 bases between them. This clonotype was obtained from a woman aged 25 to 39 in good health and CMV-seronegative. Sequencing was carried out using PBMCs. J is TRBJ1-2 and V is TRBV7-2; D call uncertain. CDR3 in DNA: TGTGCCAGCAGCTTAGATAACAGCATATATGGCTACACCTTC. Translation gives CASSLDNSIYGYTF. The whole variable domain, remainder taken from reference TRBV7-2 and TRBJ1-2, is GAGVSQSPSNKVTEKGKDVELRCDPISGHTALYWYRQSLGQGLEFLIYFQGNSAPDKSGLPSDRFSAERTGGSVSTLTIQRTQQEDSAVYLCASSLDNSIYGYTFGSGTRLTVV.